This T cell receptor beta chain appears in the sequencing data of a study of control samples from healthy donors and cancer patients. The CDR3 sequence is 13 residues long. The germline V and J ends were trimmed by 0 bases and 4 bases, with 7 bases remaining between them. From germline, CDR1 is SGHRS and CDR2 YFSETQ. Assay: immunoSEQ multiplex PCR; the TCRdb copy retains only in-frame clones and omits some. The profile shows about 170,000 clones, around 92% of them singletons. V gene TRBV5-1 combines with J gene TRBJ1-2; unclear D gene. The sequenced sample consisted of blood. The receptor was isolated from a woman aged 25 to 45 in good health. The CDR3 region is CASSLELSYGYTF. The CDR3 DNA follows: TGCGCCAGCAGCTTGGAACTGTCCTATGGCTACACCTTC. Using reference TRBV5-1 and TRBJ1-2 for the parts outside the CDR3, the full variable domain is KAGVTQTPRYLIKTRGQQVTLSCSPISGHRSVSWYQQTPGQGLQFLFEYFSETQRNKGNFPGRFSGRQFSNSRSEMNVSTLELGDSALYLCASSLELSYGYTFGSGTRLTVV.